This TCR beta chain was documented in a study of identical twins (dated by TCRdb to about 2016). Background for the entire study: To test whether fetal clonotypes persist, this study deep-sequenced TCR alpha and beta repertoires from monozygotic twins, from unrelated adults of various ages, and from cord blood. Replicate twin experiments were performed at different times using different library preparation protocols to rule out contamination. Study-wide conclusions, independent of this receptor: Zero-insertion analyses could be partly confounded by invariant T cells such as MAIT and iNKT, although diverse VJ usage argued against such confounding for most clonotypes. Because the same donors could not be followed over many years, conclusions were based on cross-sectional statistical analysis. Compared with coincidental sharing between unrelated individuals, out-of-frame TCR alpha sequences shared between twins had an excess of sequences with low generation probability. Out-of-frame TCR alpha sharing in monozygotic twins was systematically underestimated by recombination models, whereas sharing between unrelated individuals was in agreement with the recombination models. Abundant cord blood beta clonotypes had fewer insertions, young adult naive repertoires showed a similar but weaker trend, and memory repertoires showed no such trend. A weaker excess of twin sharing was found in beta out-of-frame sequences because the signal-to-noise ratio was lowered by fewer shared sequences.

With regard to this clonotype: Its antigen remains undetermined. No per-base quality is available; no much larger clone lies one base away.

The germline ends are 6 bases apart after V is trimmed by 3 bases and J by 3 bases. CDR3 length: 13 amino acids, cysteine to phenylalanine. The retained sequence is limited to the CDR3, 39 bases, with the frame set at the first base. Sequences SNHLY (CDR1) and FYNNEI (CDR2) are obtained from the germline V gene. All donors were healthy Caucasians. Three pairs of female monozygotic twins, all aged about 18 to 29 years, made up the twin cohort. Peripheral blood mononuclear cells were the source from which RNA for the TCR libraries was isolated. The library was built by means of 5' RACE. TCRdb records Illumina HiSeq 2000 as the sequencer. Template switching added a universal primer binding site, and the final cDNA carried a unique molecular identifier that allowed TCR cDNA molecules to be counted accurately. Specific primers in the conserved constant-segment region were used to synthesize first-strand cDNA for TCR alpha and beta chains. To control for contamination, each cDNA library was double barcoded with a SMART-Mk sample barcode plus Illumina barcodes. Two successive PCR steps introduced TruSeq adapter sequences along with Illumina sample barcodes. The Illumina HiSeq platform was used with custom primers to sequence TCR alpha and beta cDNA libraries. The source study handled its data this way. MiGEC was used to process raw reads and extract unique molecular identifiers, and MiXCR was used to find CDR3 positions. Recombination models were inferred per individual with the repgenHMM and IGoR tools using an EM algorithm. The tcR package in R was used for shared clonotype analysis, with sharing normalized by the product of cloneset sizes. To study raw recombination free of thymic and clonal selection effects, out-of-frame nonproductive sequences were analyzed. TCRdb trimmed the raw reads at Q25, called clones with MiXCR and kept productive beta chains. Identical CDR3 protein sequences are pooled into one entry, listed with their most common genes and DNA. Clone size and V and J calls follow TCRdb, not the original study. Within this sample are about 890,000 distinct CDR3 sequences, with roughly an eighth of them counted one time only. Around 1.5% of the sample is held by the ten biggest clonotypes.

This sample also appeared in a second study, on yellow fever vaccine responses in identical twins. From that second study: The T cell response to vaccination in identical twins was reported by the authors to appear partly convergent and partly personalized. In the study, vaccine-responding T cell clones were precisely tracked in identical twins.

The sample was PBMCs. Rearrangement joined TRBV2 to TRBJ2-1, with no confident D gene call. The sequence derives from a woman between 18 and 29 years old in good health. The CDR3 protein: CASSDRYYNEQFF. The DNA sequence is TGTGCCAGCAGTGACCGTTACTACAATGAGCAGTTCTTC.